This T cell receptor (beta chain) was profiled in a study of blood T cell repertoires in COVID-19. Study at large: The United States, Italy and Spain provided the acute and convalescent COVID-19 samples. The analysed material was cDNA or gDNA that came from T cells, B-cell-depleted T cells, or PBMCs.

Germline trimming cut 5 bases from V and 6 bases from J; bases unmatched to any gene: 8. CDR1 MNHEY and CDR2 SVGAGI come from the germline V gene. This CDR3 comprises 15 residues. Source study methods: Amplification with reference gene primers provided the estimates of nucleated cell counts. Sequencing was performed with immunoSEQ multiplex PCR; in TCRdb, only in-frame clones are kept and a portion is missing. Clone size and V and J calls were adopted from that table, with D and trimming inferred from the DNA. In the table there are some 130,000 clones, around 80% of which are singletons. The chain uses TRBV6-5 and TRBJ2-7, with TRBD1 matching over 12 bases. The sequenced sample was peripheral blood. This receptor was taken from an elderly man with acute or convalescent COVID-19. In nucleotides, the CDR3 is TGTGCCAGCAGTCAACCGGGACAGGGGGCGTCCGAGCAGTACTTC. It is translated as CASSQPGQGASEQYF.